This TCR beta chain was obtained from a study of T cells in Graves' hyperthyroidism and ophthalmopathy. Germline V gives CDR1 MNHNY, CDR2 SVGAGI (reference sequence). The ends lost 8 bases at V and 4 bases at J; junction bases unmatched: 6. The CDR3 spans 13 residues. Across 18 months, stable Graves' hyperthyroidism was marked by no progression to ophthalmopathy. The study based diagnoses on clinical symptoms, serum thyroxine and TRAb, thyroid ultrasound and orbital computed tomography. This clonotype showed up many times. Researchers amplified the TCR beta CDR3 regions from RNA transcripts. TCR CDR3 underwent first-round RT-PCR with the HTBI primer set. Via MiXCR, TCRdb re-called the multiplex PCR reads, giving one row per CDR3 protein. Here the sample spans about 840,000 distinct CDR3 sequences, 35% to 40% being singletons.

The chain recombines TRBV6-6 with TRBJ1-1, with 8 nucleotides matching TRBD1. Sequencing was carried out using blood. This TCR derives from a man aged 18 to 30 with Graves' hyperthyroidism. The CDR3, as DNA: TGTGCCAGCCGACAGGGGACGGGCACTGAAGCTTTCTTT. Its protein product is CASRQGTGTEAFF.